This T cell receptor (beta chain) derives from a study of OX40 agonist ivuxolimab in advanced cancers. The wider study: Treatment of patients was with ivuxolimab, an agonistic anti-OX40 (CD134) antibody.

TCRdb's copy holds only in-frame clones and misses some; the assay was immunoSEQ multiplex PCR. The sample has roughly 80,000 clones, about 82% seen once. CDR3 length: 13 amino acids. The germline V gene has CDR1 GTSNPN and CDR2 SVGIG (reference sequence). V lost 4 bases, J lost 1 base, and 8 bases lay in between. This clone was found a few times. No antigen is known for it. Findings and limits, study-wide: At 0.1 to 3.0 mg/kg and by week 6, CD4+ and CD8+ T cells in the blood had expanded clonally. Some nonresponders also had low normalized T-cell clonal expansion. Partial responders dosed at 0.1-3.0 mg/kg displayed clonal expansion ranking among the lowest.

The sequencing here drew on CD4+ or CD8+ T cells sorted from blood, taken in a trial of the OX40 agonist ivuxolimab. The chain combines TRBV30 with TRBJ1-5; D remains ambiguous. The sequence was obtained from an adult with an advanced solid tumor such as melanoma, head and neck, liver or kidney cancer. The CDR3 DNA reads as TGTGCCTGGACCAGGAACAGCAATCAGCCCCAGCATTTT. Encoded protein: CAWTRNSNQPQHF.